These T cell receptor beta chains were read from a single sample in a study of shared clonotypes between healthy human individuals. The method was immunoSEQ multiplex PCR; TCRdb's version includes in-frame clones alone and lacks a portion of them. The sample lists hundreds of thousands of clones, 95% to 97% occurring once. Sequenced material: naive CD8+ T cells sorted from blood. These receptors were taken from a woman younger than 45 in good health. Each CDR3 is given with its conserved first and last residue. The D gene is left open where the match is weak. Not every row has a clone size; where given, it reads once, few, many or a size class.

j_call d_call clone_size v_call cdr3_nt cdr3_aa
TRBJ2-7 - - TRBV6-5 TGTGCCAGCAGTTCCCCAACGGACGAGCGAGGATACGAGCAGTACTTC CASSSPTDERGYEQYF
TRBJ2-7 TRBD1 - TRBV11-1 TGTGCCAGCAGCCCCCGGGACAGGTTCTCCTACGAGCAGTACTTC CASSPRDRFSYEQYF
TRBJ2-1 TRBD1 - TRBV2 TGTGCCAGCAGGGGACAGGGGAACAATGAGCAGTTCTTC CASRGQGNNEQFF
TRBJ2-1 TRBD2 - TRBV5-4 TGTGCCAGCGGTCAGCGGGACGGTCTAAATGAGCAGTTCTTC CASGQRDGLNEQFF
TRBJ1-1 TRBD1 - TRBV27 TGTGCCAGCAGTTCAGGGGGCGCGAGGACTGAAGCTTTCTTT CASSSGGARTEAFF
TRBJ2-1 TRBD2 - TRBV7-2 TGTGCCAGCAGCTTAATAAGCGGGAGATTCAATGAGCAGTTCTTC CASSLISGRFNEQFF
TRBJ2-7 - - TRBV28 TGTGCCAGCAGTTTAAGAGGGGCCTACGAGCAGTACTTC CASSLRGAYEQYF
TRBJ1-1 - - TRBV19 TGTGCCAGTAGTATGATACGGGGGTCTGAAGCTTTCTTT CASSMIRGSEAFF
TRBJ2-1 - once TRBV4-2 TGTGCCAGCAGCCAAGGTAAGAGCTCCTACAATGAGCAGTTCTTC CASSQGKSSYNEQFF
TRBJ2-3 TRBD2 - TRBV28 TGTGCCAGCAGCCTACCGACTAGCGGGATCCAGGAGAGGCCCACAGATACGCAGTATTTT CASSLPTSGIQERPTDTQYF
TRBJ2-7 - - TRBV19 TGTGCCAGTAGTACATATGGACCGTTCTACGAGCAGTACTTC CASSTYGPFYEQYF
TRBJ2-3 TRBD2 - TRBV4-1 TGCGCCAGCAGCCAAGATCAAATTTTAGCGGGACGCATGACAGATACGCAGTATTTT CASSQDQILAGRMTDTQYF
TRBJ1-2 - - TRBV28 TGTGCCAGCAGTTTAATTTCCCCCAGAAACTATGGCTACACCTTC CASSLISPRNYGYTF
TRBJ2-3 - - TRBV19 TGTGCCAGTAGTATAGTTGGAGATACGCAGTATTTT CASSIVGDTQYF
TRBJ2-7 TRBD2 - TRBV13 TGTGCCAGCAGCTTATTCTCAGCGGGAGGCTGGTCCTACGAGCAGTACTTC CASSLFSAGGWSYEQYF
TRBJ2-7 - - TRBV11-2 TGTGCCAGCAGCTTATCGTCGCAGGACTACGAGCAGTACTTC CASSLSSQDYEQYF
TRBJ2-7 - - TRBV28 TGTGCCAGCGGAAGCCTCAGATCGAGCGCGGGCGGGGCGCAGTACTTC CASGSLRSSAGGAQYF
TRBJ1-5 - - TRBV28 TGTGCCAGCAGTTTGAGGCAGGGGAACCAGCCCCAGCATTTT CASSLRQGNQPQHF
TRBJ1-1 - - TRBV2 TGTGCCAGCAGTGAACGGTGGATTTTGAACACTGAAGCTTTCTTT CASSERWILNTEAFF
TRBJ2-1 - - TRBV7-9 TGTGCCAGCAGCTTAGCGGGAGGACCAGAGGAGCAGTTCTTC CASSLAGGPEEQFF
TRBJ1-2 TRBD1 - TRBV28 TGTGCCAGCAGTTCCGGACCCGGACAATCAAAGGGGGCCGTTGGCTACACCTTC CASSSGPGQSKGAVGYTF
TRBJ2-7 TRBD1 - TRBV27 TGTGCCAGCAGTCCAGGGACAGGCTACGAGCAGTACTTC CASSPGTGYEQYF
TRBJ1-1 - once TRBV7-6 TGTGCCAGCAGTCCGAATGCCGGGGGCGGTGCTTTCTTT CASSPNAGGGAFF
TRBJ1-4 - - TRBV19 TGTGCCACCCCCAAGGGGACTAATGAAAAACTGTTTTTT CATPKGTNEKLFF
TRBJ2-7 TRBD2 - TRBV19 TGTGCCAGTTCAGCGGGAGTCTCCTACGAGCAGTACTTC CASSAGVSYEQYF
TRBJ2-1 TRBD2 - TRBV7-8 TGTGCCAGCGGCCCCCCGGGTAGCGGGAGTGATGAGCAGTTCTTC CASGPPGSGSDEQFF
TRBJ2-7 - - TRBV25-1 TGTGCCAGCAGTGAAAGGGGCTACGAGCAGTACTTC CASSERGYEQYF
TRBJ1-5 - - TRBV6-6 TGTGCCAGCAGTTATGAGGGTATTGGCAATCAGCCCCAGCATTTT CASSYEGIGNQPQHF